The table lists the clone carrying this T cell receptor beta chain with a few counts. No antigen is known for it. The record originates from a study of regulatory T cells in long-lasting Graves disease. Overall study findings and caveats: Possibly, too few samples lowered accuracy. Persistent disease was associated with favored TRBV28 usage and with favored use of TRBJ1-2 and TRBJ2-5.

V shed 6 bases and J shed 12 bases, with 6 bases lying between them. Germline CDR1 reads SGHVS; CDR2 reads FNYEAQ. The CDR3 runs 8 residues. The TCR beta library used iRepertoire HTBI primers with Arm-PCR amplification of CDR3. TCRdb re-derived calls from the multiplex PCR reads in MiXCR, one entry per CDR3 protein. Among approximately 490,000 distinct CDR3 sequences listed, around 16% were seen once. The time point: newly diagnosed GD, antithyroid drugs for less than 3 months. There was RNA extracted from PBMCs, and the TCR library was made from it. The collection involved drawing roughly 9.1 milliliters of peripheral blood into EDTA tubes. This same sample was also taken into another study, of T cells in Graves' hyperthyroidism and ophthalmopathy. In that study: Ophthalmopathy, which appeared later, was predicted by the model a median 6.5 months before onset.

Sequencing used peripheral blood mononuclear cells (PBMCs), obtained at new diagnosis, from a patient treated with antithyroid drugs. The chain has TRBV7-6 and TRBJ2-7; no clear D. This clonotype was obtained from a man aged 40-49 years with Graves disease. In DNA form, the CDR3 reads TGTGCCAGCAGTGGTCGGTACTTC. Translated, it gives CASSGRYF.